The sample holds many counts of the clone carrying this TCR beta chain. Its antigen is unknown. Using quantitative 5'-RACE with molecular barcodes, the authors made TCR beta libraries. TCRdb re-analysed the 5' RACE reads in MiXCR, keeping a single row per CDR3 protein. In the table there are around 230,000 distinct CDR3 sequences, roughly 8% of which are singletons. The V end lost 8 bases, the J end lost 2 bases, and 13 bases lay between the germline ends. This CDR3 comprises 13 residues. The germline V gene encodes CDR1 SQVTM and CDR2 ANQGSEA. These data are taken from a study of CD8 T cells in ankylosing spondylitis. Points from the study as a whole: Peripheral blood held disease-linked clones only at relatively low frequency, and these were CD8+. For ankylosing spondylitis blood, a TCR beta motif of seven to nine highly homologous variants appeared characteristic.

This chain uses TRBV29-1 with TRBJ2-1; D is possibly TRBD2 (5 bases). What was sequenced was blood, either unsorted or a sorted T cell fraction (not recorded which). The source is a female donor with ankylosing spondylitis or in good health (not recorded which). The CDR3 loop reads CSLAGRAYNEQFF. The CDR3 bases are TGCAGCCTTGCGGGTAGGGCCTACAATGAGCAGTTCTTC.